This TCR beta chain was retrieved from a study of T cell responses to AZD1222 COVID-19 vaccine. Using immunoSEQ multiplex PCR, the repertoire was profiled, and TCRdb retains in-frame clones only, with some absent. The data contain around 84,000 clones, approximately 85% of them singletons. This clone was observed a single time. Antigen: not known. Study-level results: Females made up more of the donors, who were largely white British, and clonal diversity may have come out too low. Seropositive status at baseline applied to only five to seven AZD1222 recipients.

Doses given second, at about 4 or about 12 weeks, were pooled. CDR3 length: 15 residues. Germline CDR1 is KGHSH and CDR2 is LQKENI. V was clipped by 4 bases and J by 2 bases; unmatched bases: 1. This receptor was identified in an adult who received the AZD1222 COVID-19 vaccine. The chain carries TRBV18 and TRBJ2-1; 11 bases are a match to TRBD2. The specimen was peripheral blood, collected 28 days after the second AZD1222 dose. CDR3 sequence reads: CASSLSGGAYNEQFF. In nucleotides, the CDR3 is TGTGCCAGCTCACTTAGCGGGGGGGCCTACAATGAGCAGTTCTTC.